A selection of T cell receptor beta chains follows, all from one sample in a study of T cells in localized non-small cell lung cancer. Assay used: immunoSEQ multiplex PCR; TCRdb lists only in-frame clones, some missing. The table records about 2,000 clones, 25% of them present only once. This specimen consisted of normal lung tissue next to the tumor, obtained before any cancer treatment. Receptors originate from a female donor over 55 with stage III squamous cell lung carcinoma. CDR3s include the opening cysteine and the closing phenylalanine or tryptophan. The order of the fields is J gene, V gene, clone size, D gene, CDR3 protein, CDR3 DNA. D genes are given only for firm matches. Clone size is stated in some rows and not others, as once, few, many or a class when expanded.

TRBJ2-7 | TRBV6-8 | medium-sized | TRBD1 | CASSWDRGLVEQYF | TGTGCCAGCAGCTGGGACAGGGGGCTCGTCGAGCAGTACTTC
TRBJ2-5 | TRBV11-3 | few | TRBD1 | CASSLEGGGETQYF | TGTGCCAGCAGCTTGGAAGGGGGCGGCGAGACCCAGTACTTC
TRBJ1-6 | TRBV19 | - | - | CASSIRGLPYNSPLHF | TGTGCCAGTAGTATCCGCGGTCTTCCCTATAATTCACCCCTCCACTTT
TRBJ1-5 | TRBV5-1 | few | TRBD1 | CASSLGPGQGADQPQHF | TGCGCCAGCAGCTTGGGACCGGGACAGGGTGCCGATCAGCCCCAGCATTTT
TRBJ2-5 | TRBV15 | few | TRBD1 | CATSRDRGMETQYF | TGTGCCACCAGTCGGGACAGGGGGATGGAGACCCAGTACTTC
TRBJ2-1 | TRBV15 | - | TRBD2 | CATSRTTSGGAWEQFF | TGTGCCACCAGCAGGACCACTAGCGGGGGGGCTTGGGAGCAGTTCTTC
TRBJ1-2 | TRBV11-3 | large | - | CASSQAGTFYGYTF | TGTGCCAGCAGCCAAGCCGGGACATTCTATGGCTACACCTTC
TRBJ2-5 | TRBV30 | few | TRBD1 | CAWATGGEETQYF | TGTGCCTGGGCGACAGGGGGCGAAGAGACCCAGTACTTC
TRBJ1-5 | TRBV6-8 | large | - | CASSYSAGDQHF | TGTGCCAGCAGTTACTCTGCAGGGGACCAGCATTTT
TRBJ2-7 | TRBV7-6 | - | TRBD1 | CASSAFSGTGLYEQYF | TGTGCCAGCAGCGCATTCTCCGGGACAGGGCTCTACGAGCAGTACTTC
TRBJ2-7 | TRBV6-8 | few | - | CASTIQGSSYEQYF | TGTGCCAGCACAATCCAGGGCAGCTCCTACGAGCAGTACTTC
TRBJ2-1 | TRBV7-2 | medium-sized | - | CASSYGRYNEQFF | TGTGCCAGCAGCTACGGCCGTTACAATGAGCAGTTCTTC
TRBJ2-1 | TRBV11-3 | - | TRBD2 | CASSWGTSGAGEEQFF | TGTGCCAGCAGCTGGGGGACTAGCGGGGCAGGTGAGGAGCAGTTCTTC
TRBJ1-6 | TRBV30 | few | - | CAWSGSSYNSPLHF | TGTGCCTGGAGTGGAAGCTCCTATAATTCACCCCTCCACTTT
TRBJ2-2 | TRBV9 | - | TRBD1 | CASTSRTGGSGELFF | TGTGCCAGCACTTCCCGGACAGGAGGATCCGGGGAGCTGTTTTTT
TRBJ2-2 | TRBV6-8 | few | - | CASSPVTGELFF | TGTGCCAGCAGTCCAGTCACCGGGGAGCTGTTTTTT
TRBJ2-1 | TRBV6-8 | medium-sized | - | CASSYSSGSNEQFF | TGTGCCAGCAGTTACTCCTCAGGGTCCAATGAGCAGTTCTTC
TRBJ2-4 | TRBV18 | - | TRBD1 | CASSPTGGLKNIQYF | TGTGCCAGCTCGCCGACAGGGGGTCTCAAAAACATTCAGTACTTC
TRBJ1-2 | TRBV19 | - | - | CASSITPGRTVYGYTF | TGTGCCAGTAGTATAACGCCGGGACGGACCGTTTATGGCTACACCTTC
TRBJ2-7 | TRBV12-2 | few | - | CAMHSRGVDYEQYF | TGTGCCATGCATTCCAGGGGGGTCGACTACGAGCAGTACTTC
TRBJ2-2 | TRBV19 | - | - | CASSGRAASGELFF | TGTGCCAGTAGTGGTCGGGCAGCCTCCGGGGAGCTGTTTTTT
TRBJ2-7 | TRBV6-8 | few | TRBD2 | CASSPLPGLVFNEQYF | TGTGCCAGCAGCCCTCTTCCGGGACTAGTTTTCAACGAGCAGTACTTC
TRBJ1-2 | TRBV11-3 | few | TRBD1 | CASSLGTANYGYTF | TGTGCCAGCAGCTTGGGGACAGCTAACTATGGCTACACCTTC
TRBJ1-3 | TRBV30 | - | TRBD1 | CAWRGRDRANTIYF | TGTGCCTGGAGGGGCAGGGACAGGGCAAACACCATATATTTT
TRBJ2-2 | TRBV19 | - | - | CASSIVNTGELFF | TGTGCCAGTAGTATAGTGAACACCGGGGAGCTGTTTTTT
TRBJ1-1 | TRBV6-8 | few | - | CASSYEGNTEAFF | TGTGCCAGCAGTTATGAGGGGAACACTGAAGCTTTCTTT
TRBJ1-2 | TRBV5-1 | - | - | CASSLGLAYGTVKGYTF | TGCGCCAGCAGCTTGGGGTTGGCGTACGGGACGGTGAAAGGCTACACCTTC
TRBJ2-7 | TRBV28 | few | TRBD2 | CATESGLAGPYEQYF | TGTGCCACAGAATCCGGACTAGCGGGCCCCTACGAGCAGTACTTC
TRBJ1-5 | TRBV19 | - | - | CASSTIGQSRWPQHF | TGTGCCAGTAGTACCATCGGACAGTCACGATGGCCCCAGCATTTT
TRBJ1-1 | TRBV11-3 | - | TRBD1 | CASSPEGTGSYTEAFF | TGTGCCAGCAGCCCCGAGGGGACAGGGTCGTACACTGAAGCTTTCTTT
TRBJ1-1 | TRBV16 | few | - | CASSLTDFTEAFF | TGTGCCAGCAGCCTAACCGATTTCACTGAAGCTTTCTTT
TRBJ1-1 | TRBV9 | few | - | CASGRLNTEAFF | TGTGCCAGCGGACGGTTGAACACTGAAGCTTTCTTT
TRBJ1-2 | TRBV4-1 | medium-sized | - | CASSQDLIGTNYGYTF | TGCGCCAGCAGCCAAGATCTTATTGGGACCAACTATGGCTACACCTTC
TRBJ2-1 | TRBV5-1 | - | TRBD1 | CASSLTFITGGRPPAYNEQFF | TGCGCCAGCAGCTTGACGTTCATCACAGGGGGCCGACCGCCGGCCTACAATGAGCAGTTCTTC
TRBJ1-3 | TRBV4-1 | medium-sized | - | CASSQVEALLGNTIYF | TGCGCCAGCAGCCAGGTTGAGGCCCTTTTAGGAAACACCATATATTTT
TRBJ1-4 | TRBV14 | - | TRBD1 | CASSRQGSANEKLFF | TGTGCCAGCAGCAGACAGGGGTCAGCTAATGAAAAACTGTTTTTT
TRBJ2-4 | TRBV25-1 | - | - | CASSDGRGDIQYF | TGTGCCAGCAGTGACGGCAGGGGCGACATTCAGTACTTC
TRBJ2-1 | TRBV1 | - | - | CASSQRGTGGWNEQFF | TGCGCCAGCAGCCAACGCGGGACAGGGGGGTGGAATGAGCAGTTCTTC
TRBJ2-7 | TRBV6-8 | - | - | CASSYSKNEQYF | TGTGCCAGCAGTTACTCGAAGAACGAGCAGTACTTC
TRBJ2-7 | TRBV6-8 | few | - | CAIGPITYEQYF | TGTGCCATCGGGCCCATCACCTACGAGCAGTACTTC
TRBJ2-5 | TRBV28 | - | TRBD2 | CASSLGKGLAGGGTQYF | TGTGCCAGCAGTTTAGGAAAGGGACTAGCGGGGGGAGGGACCCAGTACTTC
TRBJ2-1 | TRBV11-3 | few | - | CASSLVRGGGWNEQFF | TGTGCCAGCAGCTTAGTACGGGGAGGAGGGTGGAATGAGCAGTTCTTC
TRBJ2-1 | TRBV12-5 | - | TRBD1 | CAHWAGTGGNEQFF | TGTGCCCACTGGGCCGGGACAGGGGGGAATGAGCAGTTCTTC
TRBJ2-5 | TRBV9 | medium-sized | TRBD1 | CASSGVGQGSEETQYF | TGTGCCAGCAGCGGCGTAGGACAGGGGTCCGAGGAGACCCAGTACTTC
TRBJ2-2 | TRBV10-3 | - | TRBD2 | CAISEPGLAGPANTGELFF | TGTGCCATCAGTGAGCCGGGACTAGCGGGACCCGCGAACACCGGGGAGCTGTTTTTT
TRBJ1-1 | TRBV11-3 | few | TRBD1 | CASSLERGTGATEAFF | TGTGCCAGCAGCTTGGAAAGAGGGACAGGGGCCACTGAAGCTTTCTTT
TRBJ1-1 | TRBV6-8 | few | TRBD1 | CASSEKTGENTEAFF | TGTGCCAGCAGCGAAAAGACAGGGGAGAACACTGAAGCTTTCTTT
TRBJ1-2 | TRBV30 | medium-sized | - | CAWIEGGDYGYTF | TGTGCCTGGATCGAGGGGGGGGACTATGGCTACACCTTC
TRBJ1-2 | TRBV7-7 | - | - | CASSLGMKGEVRGYTF | TGTGCCAGCAGCTTAGGGATGAAAGGGGAGGTGCGAGGCTACACCTTC